This record looks at one T cell receptor (beta chain) sequence and its context. Antigen specificity is unknown. Each CDR3 protein is one row after TCRdb ran MiXCR on the reads. The table records around 9,600 distinct CDR3 sequences, about 20% of them present only once. Germline CDR1 is SGHRS and CDR2 is YFSETQ. Trimming left V 4 bases short and J 5 bases short, with 12 bases between. The CDR3 runs to 13 residues. This entry is derived from a study of lung T cells in sarcoidosis with Löfgren's syndrome. Study as a whole: Bronchoalveolar lavage fluid in sarcoidosis accumulates CD4+ T cells. Study-wide results and caveats: Shared TRAV12-1 and TRBV2 CDR3 motifs across Löfgren's syndrome patients reportedly suggested public CD4+ TCRs. TRAV12-1 preferentially paired with TRBV2, with homologous CDR3s.

The sequencing sample was made of CD4+ T cells from bronchoalveolar lavage. The TCR comes from a human donor with sarcoidosis (Löfgren's syndrome or another form), or a control subject (not recorded which). The rearrangement uses TRBV5-1 and TRBJ1-2, with D hard to call. CDR3: CASSADLKYGYTF. CDR3 coding DNA: TGCGCCAGCAGCGCCGATTTAAAGTATGGCTACACCTTC.